A selection of T cell receptor beta chains follows, all from one sample in a study of cytomegalovirus exposure and HLA in healthy donors. Sequencing was performed with immunoSEQ multiplex PCR; in TCRdb, only in-frame clones are kept and a portion is missing. The top ten clones hold 0.6% to 0.9% of a sample with about 160,000 clones, about three quarters of them seen once. Sequencing was carried out using PBMCs. These receptors all stem from a female donor in good health and CMV-seronegative. The CDR3 runs from the conserved cysteine through the conserved F or W. A D gene is named only where the DNA matches it firmly. A row's size may be missing; if present it is once, few, many or a size class.

>TRBD1|TRBV4-1|few|TRBJ1-3
TGCGCCAGCAGCCAAGTACCAGGACAGGGAGGCGGAAACACCATATATTTT
CASSQVPGQGGGNTIYF
>NA|TRBV30|few|TRBJ2-1
TGTGCCTGGAGTCAGGGTTCCTACAATGAGCAGTTCTTC
CAWSQGSYNEQFF
>NA|TRBV5-1|NA|TRBJ2-7
TGCGCCAGCAGCTTGGGTGGGGGGACCTACGAGCAGTACTTC
CASSLGGGTYEQYF
>NA|TRBV5-1|NA|TRBJ2-5
TGCGCCAGCAGCTTCGCCAGGGGTGGCACCCAAGAGACCCAGTACTTC
CASSFARGGTQETQYF
>TRBD1|TRBV11-3|NA|TRBJ2-3
TGTGCCAGCAGCCACCGGGACAGCTTCACAGATACGCAGTATTTT
CASSHRDSFTDTQYF
>NA|TRBV7-9|NA|TRBJ2-2
TGTGCCAGCAGCGGAACAGGGTGGAGCGGTGATCCCGGGGAGCTGTTTTTT
CASSGTGWSGDPGELFF
>TRBD1|TRBV18|NA|TRBJ2-1
TGTGCCAGCTCACCACCCGGGACAGGGGGAGTCGATGAGCAGTTCTTC
CASSPPGTGGVDEQFF
>TRBD1|TRBV13|NA|TRBJ2-4
TGTGCCAGCAGCTCCCCGGGACAGAACTCTTTCGGAACCAAAAACAGTCAGTACTTC
CASSSPGQNSFGTKNSQYF
>NA|TRBV9|few|TRBJ2-7
TGTGCCAGCAGCGTAGAAGGAAGGGGCGCCTACGAGCAGTACTTC
CASSVEGRGAYEQYF
>TRBD1|TRBV7-3|NA|TRBJ2-4
TGTGCCAGCAGCCCACAAAACGGACAGGGATACATTCAGTACTTC
CASSPQNGQGYIQYF
>NA|TRBV11-3|NA|TRBJ2-7
TGTGCCAGCAGCTTAGAAAGGGGAGGGCAGTACTTC
CASSLERGGQYF
>NA|TRBV5-4|NA|TRBJ2-3
TGTGCCAGCAGCTTGCTGGACCCGCTGGGAGGCACAGATACGCAGTATTTT
CASSLLDPLGGTDTQYF
>TRBD2|TRBV18|NA|TRBJ2-5
TGTGCCAGCTCACCGGGAGCGGGGATCCAAGAGACCCAGTACTTC
CASSPGAGIQETQYF
>NA|TRBV14|NA|TRBJ2-1
TGTGCCAGCAGTGGGGCTTACAATGAGCAGTTCTTC
CASSGAYNEQFF
>NA|TRBV7-3|NA|TRBJ2-5
TGTGCCAGCAGCTTACCAGGGCTGGAGACCCAGTACTTC
CASSLPGLETQYF
>TRBD1|TRBV12-5|few|TRBJ1-1
TGTGCTAGTGGACCCCCGACAGGGGTTGGAGCTTTCTTT
CASGPPTGVGAFF
>NA|TRBV7-9|NA|TRBJ2-5
TGTGCCAGCAGCTCGTGGGCCGAGACCCAGTACTTC
CASSSWAETQYF
>NA|TRBV5-8|NA|TRBJ1-2
TGTGCCAGCAGCTTGGCAGGCTTAAACTATGGCTACACCTTC
CASSLAGLNYGYTF
>NA|TRBV7-9|NA|TRBJ2-7
TGTGCCAGCAGCCGTGAGGGGGACCGAGCCTACGAGCAGTACTTC
CASSREGDRAYEQYF
>NA|TRBV5-1|NA|TRBJ1-1
TGCGCCAGCAGCTTGGCGCAGGTGAGCGGCACTGAAGCTTTCTTT
CASSLAQVSGTEAFF
>TRBD1|TRBV19|few|TRBJ1-5
TGTGCCAGTAGTATTGATGGCAGGGGGCTGGGGGGGGGCAATCAGCCCCAGCATTTT
CASSIDGRGLGGGNQPQHF
>NA|TRBV19|once|TRBJ1-4
TGTGCCAGTAGTATAGGAGGAGGGATTGAAAAACTGTTTTTT
CASSIGGGIEKLFF
>TRBD1|TRBV6-1|NA|TRBJ1-1
TGTGCCAGCGTTGGACAGGGGAACACTGAAGCTTTCTTT
CASVGQGNTEAFF
>TRBD2|TRBV28|NA|TRBJ2-7
TGTGCCAGCAGTTTGGGACGACGAGGACGGGGAGGGTCCTACGAGCAGTACTTC
CASSLGRRGRGGSYEQYF
>TRBD2|TRBV5-1|NA|TRBJ2-3
TGCGCCAGCAGCACGACTAGCGGGGTACCCACAGATACGCAGTATTTT
CASSTTSGVPTDTQYF
>TRBD2|TRBV9|NA|TRBJ2-2
TGTGCCAGCAGCGCACAAATCGGGGGACTAGGAGCCGCCGGGGAGCTGTTTTTT
CASSAQIGGLGAAGELFF
>NA|TRBV28|NA|TRBJ2-2
TGTGCCAGCAGCCAGAACAGGGTCGGCGCCGGGGAGCTGTTTTTT
CASSQNRVGAGELFF
>TRBD2|TRBV9|NA|TRBJ2-7
TGTGCCAGCAGCGTGGGGGGGGGACTAGAAGGCGAGCAGTACTTC
CASSVGGGLEGEQYF
>NA|TRBV4-3|NA|TRBJ1-2
TGCGCCAGCAGCCAAGGGGCAGCCTCTAACTATGGCTACACCTTC
CASSQGAASNYGYTF
>NA|TRBV7-8|NA|TRBJ1-6
TGTGCCAGCAGCTTAGAGACGGAGAATTCACCCCTCCACTTT
CASSLETENSPLHF
>TRBD2|TRBV19|NA|TRBJ2-2
TGTGCCAGTAGTATAGTCGGGGGGACGAACACCGGGGAGCTGTTTTTT
CASSIVGGTNTGELFF
>TRBD1|TRBV28|once|TRBJ1-2
TGTGCCAGCAGAATTGGGACAGCGTATGGCTACACCTTC
CASRIGTAYGYTF
>TRBD2|TRBV18|NA|TRBJ2-2
TGTGCCAGCTCACCGGGGACTAGCGGCACCGGGGAGCTGTTTTTT
CASSPGTSGTGELFF
>NA|TRBV2|NA|TRBJ1-6
TGTGCCAGCAGGACAGGAGTCTACTCACCCCTCCACTTT
CASRTGVYSPLHF
>TRBD2|TRBV4-1|NA|TRBJ2-1
TGCGCCAGCAGCCAAGTCCTTACTAGCGTGAATGAGCAGTTCTTC
CASSQVLTSVNEQFF
>NA|TRBV7-9|NA|TRBJ2-3
TGTGCCAGCAGCTTAGGTCTGCGTACCACAGATACGCAGTATTTT
CASSLGLRTTDTQYF
>NA|TRBV29-1|NA|TRBJ1-3
TGCAGCGTGGAGGTTGCGTCTGGAAACACCATATATTTT
CSVEVASGNTIYF
>NA|TRBV6-5|NA|TRBJ1-3
TGTGCCAGCAGTGCTCCCACAGGGTTAGGCAACACCATATATTTT
CASSAPTGLGNTIYF
>TRBD1|TRBV5-1|NA|TRBJ2-7
TGCGCCAGCAGCTTGGCAGGACAGGCCTACGAGCAGTACTTC
CASSLAGQAYEQYF
>NA|TRBV4-3|NA|TRBJ2-1
TGCGCCAGCAGCCGGGCGGGGAAGTACAATGAGCAGTTCTTC
CASSRAGKYNEQFF
>TRBD1|TRBV30|NA|TRBJ2-5
TGTGCCTGGAGCCCCGGGACAGGGCCAGAGACCCAGTACTTC
CAWSPGTGPETQYF
>NA|TRBV5-1|NA|TRBJ2-3
TGCGCCAGCAGCGAAAGCCTAACTGGACTCGGGATCACAGATACGCAGTATTTT
CASSESLTGLGITDTQYF